This T cell receptor (beta chain) was captured by sequencing in a study of PD-1 blockade in classical Hodgkin lymphoma. Study-level points and caveats: Reports indicated that newly diagnosed patients had lower baseline TCR diversity than healthy donors did.

In regard to this clone: Its antigen is currently unknown.

The table came from immunoSEQ multiplex PCR; TCRdb's copy has only in-frame clones and leaves some out. The table shows over 25,000 clones, with around 90% occurring only once. Per the germline V gene, CDR1 is SQVTM and CDR2 is ANQGSEA. The CDR3 loop spans 12 amino acids. Between the trimmed V and J ends, which lost 6 bases and 0 bases, there was a span of 6 bases. Time point denoted: newly diagnosed, previously untreated cHL patient sample. Negative selection with magnetic separation was used to purify CD4+ T cells from thawed PBMCs. The rearrangement links TRBV29-1 to TRBJ1-5; D is uncertain. The sequence came from a human donor with classical Hodgkin lymphoma. Material: CD4+ T cells from blood. The CDR3 DNA sequence: TGCAGCGTCCTGAGTAGCAATCAGCCCCAGCATTTT. This encodes CSVLSSNQPQHF.